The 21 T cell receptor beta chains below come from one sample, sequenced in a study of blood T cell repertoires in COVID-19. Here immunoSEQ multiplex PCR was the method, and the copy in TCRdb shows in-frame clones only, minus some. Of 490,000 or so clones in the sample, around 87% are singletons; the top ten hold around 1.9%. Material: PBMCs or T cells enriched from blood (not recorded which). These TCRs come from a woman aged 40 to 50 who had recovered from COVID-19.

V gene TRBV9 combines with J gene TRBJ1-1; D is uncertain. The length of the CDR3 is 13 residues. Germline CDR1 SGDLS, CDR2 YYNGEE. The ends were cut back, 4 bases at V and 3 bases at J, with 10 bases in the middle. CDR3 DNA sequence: TGTGCCAGCAGCCCAAGACATGACACTGAAGCTTTCTTT. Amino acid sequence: CASSPRHDTEAFF.

The CDR3 region is CASSQDDYEHPDTQYF. CDR3 nucleotide sequence: TGCGCCAGCAGCCAAGACGACTATGAACACCCAGATACGCAGTATTTT. The V gene is TRBV4-3, the J gene TRBJ2-3, with D possibly matching TRBD2 (5 bases). Between the trimmed V and J ends, which lost 0 bases and 4 bases, there was a span of 14 bases. Germline CDR1 reads LGHNA; CDR2 reads YSLEER. The length of the CDR3 is 16 residues.

The CDR3 nucleotides read TGTGCCAGCAGCTTTGCCCTAATGAACACTGAAGCTTTCTTT. This codes for CASSFALMNTEAFF. The V call is TRBV7-8, the J call TRBJ1-1; D call uncertain. Germline V gene sequence: CDR1 SGHVS, CDR2 FQNEAQ. This CDR3 is built from 14 residues. Trimming took off 3 bases at V and 0 bases at J, with 8 bases between the two ends. Full variable domain (rest looked up from reference TRBV7-8 and TRBJ1-1): GAGVSQSPRYKVAKRGQDVALRCDPISGHVSLFWYQQALGQGPEFLTYFQNEAQLDKSGLPSDRFFAERPEGSVSTLKIQRTQQEDSAVYLCASSFALMNTEAFFGQGTRLTVV.

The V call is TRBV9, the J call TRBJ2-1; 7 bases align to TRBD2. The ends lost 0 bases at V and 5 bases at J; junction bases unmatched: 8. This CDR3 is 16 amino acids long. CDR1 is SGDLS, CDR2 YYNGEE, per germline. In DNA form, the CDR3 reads TGTGCCAGCAGCGTAGTAGGCGGGAGATCGCACAATGAGCAGTTCTTC. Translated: CASSVVGGRSHNEQFF.

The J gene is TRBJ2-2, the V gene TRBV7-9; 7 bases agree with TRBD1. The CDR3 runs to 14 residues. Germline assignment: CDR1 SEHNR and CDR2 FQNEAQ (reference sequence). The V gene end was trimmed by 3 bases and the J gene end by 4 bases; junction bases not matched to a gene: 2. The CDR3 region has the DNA TGTGCCAGCAGCTTCGACAGGGTCACCGGGGAGCTGTTTTTT. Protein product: CASSFDRVTGELFF.

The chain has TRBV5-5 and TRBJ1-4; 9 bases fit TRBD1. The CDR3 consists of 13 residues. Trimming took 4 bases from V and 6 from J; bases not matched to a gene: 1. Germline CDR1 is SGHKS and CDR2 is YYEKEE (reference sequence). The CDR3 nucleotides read TGTGCCAGCAGCCGGACAGGGGATGAAAAACTGTTTTTT. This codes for CASSRTGDEKLFF.

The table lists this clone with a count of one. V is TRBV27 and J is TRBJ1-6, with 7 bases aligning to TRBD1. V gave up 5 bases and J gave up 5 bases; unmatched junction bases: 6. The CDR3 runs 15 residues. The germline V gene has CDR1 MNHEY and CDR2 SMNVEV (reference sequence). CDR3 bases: TGTGCCAGCAGTGCCCGACAGGGCGATAATTCACCCCTCCACTTT. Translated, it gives CASSARQGDNSPLHF.

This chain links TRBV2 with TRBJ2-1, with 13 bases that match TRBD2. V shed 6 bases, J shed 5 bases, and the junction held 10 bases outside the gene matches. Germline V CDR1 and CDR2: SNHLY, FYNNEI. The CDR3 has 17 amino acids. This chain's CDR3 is CASRLRGLAGSNNEQFF. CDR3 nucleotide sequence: TGTGCCAGCAGACTACGGGGACTAGCGGGAAGTAACAATGAGCAGTTCTTC.

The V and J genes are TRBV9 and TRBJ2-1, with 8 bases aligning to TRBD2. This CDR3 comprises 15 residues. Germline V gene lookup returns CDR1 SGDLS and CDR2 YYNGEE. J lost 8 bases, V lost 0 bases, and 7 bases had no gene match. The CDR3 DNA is TGTGCCAGCAGCGTAGTAGGGCGGGAGGTAGATGAGCAGTTCTTC. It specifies CASSVVGREVDEQFF.

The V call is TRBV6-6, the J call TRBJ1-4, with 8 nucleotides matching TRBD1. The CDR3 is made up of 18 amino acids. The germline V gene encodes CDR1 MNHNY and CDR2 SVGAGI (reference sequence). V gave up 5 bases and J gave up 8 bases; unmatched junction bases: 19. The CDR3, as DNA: TGTGCCAGCAGTCTTCTCCTAGGACAGGGCGTCACATTCGAAAAACTGTTTTTT. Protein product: CASSLLLGQGVTFEKLFF.

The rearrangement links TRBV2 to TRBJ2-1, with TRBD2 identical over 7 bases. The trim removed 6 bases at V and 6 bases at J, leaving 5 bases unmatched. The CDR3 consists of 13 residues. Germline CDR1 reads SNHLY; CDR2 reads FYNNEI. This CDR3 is CASRAGTPNEQFF. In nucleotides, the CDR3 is TGTGCCAGCAGAGCGGGAACCCCCAATGAGCAGTTCTTC.

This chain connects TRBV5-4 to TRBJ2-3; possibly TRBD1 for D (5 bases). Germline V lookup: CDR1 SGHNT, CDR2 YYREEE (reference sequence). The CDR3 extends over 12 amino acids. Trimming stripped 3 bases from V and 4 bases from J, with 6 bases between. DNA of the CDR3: TGTGCCAGCAGCTCGACAGCAGATACGCAGTATTTT. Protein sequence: CASSSTADTQYF. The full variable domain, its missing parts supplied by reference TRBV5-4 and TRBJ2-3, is ETGVTQSPTHLIKTRGQQVTLRCSSQSGHNTVSWYQQALGQGPQFIFQYYREEENGRGNFPPRFSGLQFPNYSSELNVNALELDDSALYLCASSSTADTQYFGPGTRLTVL.

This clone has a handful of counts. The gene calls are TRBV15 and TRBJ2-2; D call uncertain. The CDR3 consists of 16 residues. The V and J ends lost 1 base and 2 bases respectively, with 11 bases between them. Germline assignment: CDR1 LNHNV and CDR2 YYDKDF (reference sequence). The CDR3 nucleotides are TGTGCCACCAGCAGAGGCCGCGGAACTAACACCGGGGAGCTGTTTTTT. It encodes CATSRGRGTNTGELFF.

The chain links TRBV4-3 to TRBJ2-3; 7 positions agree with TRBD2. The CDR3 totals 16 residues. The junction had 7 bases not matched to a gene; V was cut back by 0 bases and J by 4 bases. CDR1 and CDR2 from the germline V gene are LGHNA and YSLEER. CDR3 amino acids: CASSQEGGGRADTQYF. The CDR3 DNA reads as TGCGCCAGCAGCCAAGAAGGCGGGGGACGGGCAGATACGCAGTATTTT.

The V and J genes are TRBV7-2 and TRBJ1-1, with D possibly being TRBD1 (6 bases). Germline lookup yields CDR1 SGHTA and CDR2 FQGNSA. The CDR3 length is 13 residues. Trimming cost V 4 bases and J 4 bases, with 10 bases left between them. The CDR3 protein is CASSSQGSTEAFF. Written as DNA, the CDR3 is TGTGCCAGCAGCTCACAGGGATCCACTGAAGCTTTCTTT.

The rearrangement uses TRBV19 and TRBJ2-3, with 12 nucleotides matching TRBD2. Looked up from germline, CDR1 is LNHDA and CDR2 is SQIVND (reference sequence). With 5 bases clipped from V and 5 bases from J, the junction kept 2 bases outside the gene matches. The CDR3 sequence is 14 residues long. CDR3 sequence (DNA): TGTGCCAGTAGTCTGACTAGCGGGAGAGATACGCAGTATTTT. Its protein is CASSLTSGRDTQYF.

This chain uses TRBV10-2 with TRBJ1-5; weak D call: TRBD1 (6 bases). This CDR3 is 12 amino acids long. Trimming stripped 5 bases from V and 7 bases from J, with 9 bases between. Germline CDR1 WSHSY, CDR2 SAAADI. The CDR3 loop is CASSRQAQPQHF. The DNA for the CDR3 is TGCGCCAGCAGTCGACAGGCGCAGCCCCAGCATTTT.

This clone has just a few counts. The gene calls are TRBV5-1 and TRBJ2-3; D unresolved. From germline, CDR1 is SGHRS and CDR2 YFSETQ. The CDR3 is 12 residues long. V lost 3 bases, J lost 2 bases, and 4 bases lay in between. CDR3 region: CASSSFTDTQYF. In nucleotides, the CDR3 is TGCGCCAGCAGCTCCTTCACAGATACGCAGTATTTT.

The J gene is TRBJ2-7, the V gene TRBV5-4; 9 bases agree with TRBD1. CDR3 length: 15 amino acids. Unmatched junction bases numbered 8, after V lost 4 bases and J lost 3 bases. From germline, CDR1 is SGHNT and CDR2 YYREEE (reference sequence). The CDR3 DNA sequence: TGTGCCAGCAGCCCCCAGGGACAGGGAGTCTACGAGCAGTACTTC. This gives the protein CASSPQGQGVYEQYF.

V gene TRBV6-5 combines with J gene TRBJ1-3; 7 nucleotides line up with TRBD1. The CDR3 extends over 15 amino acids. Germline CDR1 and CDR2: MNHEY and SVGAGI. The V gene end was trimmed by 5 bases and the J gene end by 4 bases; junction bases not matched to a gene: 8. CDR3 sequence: CASSLVRTGGNTIYF. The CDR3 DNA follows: TGTGCCAGCAGTCTAGTCCGGACAGGAGGAAACACCATATATTTT.

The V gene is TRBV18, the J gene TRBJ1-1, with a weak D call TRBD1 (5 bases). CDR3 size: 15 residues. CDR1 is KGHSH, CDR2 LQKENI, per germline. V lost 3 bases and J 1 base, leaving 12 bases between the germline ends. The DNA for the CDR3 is TGTGCCAGCTCACCGTTGGGGCAGACGAACACTGAAGCTTTCTTT. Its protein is CASSPLGQTNTEAFF.